These 9 T cell receptor beta chains originate from one sample sequenced in a study of OX40 agonist ivuxolimab in advanced cancers. Here immunoSEQ multiplex PCR was the method, and the copy in TCRdb shows in-frame clones only, minus some. The sample shows about 81,000 clones, roughly 91% of them seen only once. Sequencing used CD4+ or CD8+ T cells sorted from blood, obtained in a trial of the OX40 agonist ivuxolimab. The receptors derive from an adult with an advanced solid tumor such as melanoma, head and neck, liver or kidney cancer.

The rearrangement joins TRBV27 to TRBJ2-7, with a tentative D call TRBD2 (5 bases). V lost 6 bases and J 5 bases, leaving 17 bases between the germline ends. Germline V gene data show CDR1 as MNHEY and CDR2 as SMNVEV (reference sequence). The CDR3 totals 14 residues. CDR3: CASSPRPSTHEQYF. In DNA, the CDR3 is TGTGCCAGCAGCCCGAGGCCTAGCACCCACGAGCAGTACTTC.

The V call is TRBV7-6, the J call TRBJ1-2; D remains unclear. CDR3 length: 15 residues. The germline V gene has CDR1 SGHVS and CDR2 FNYEAQ. Trimming cost V 10 bases and J 4 bases, with 22 bases left between them. CDR3 sequence reads: CANERGVEISYGYTF. The CDR3 region has the DNA TGTGCCAACGAGCGTGGGGTCGAGATATCCTATGGCTACACCTTC.

The chain employs TRBV6-5 and TRBJ1-5; D uncertain. CDR1 and CDR2 from the germline V gene are MNHEY and SVGAGI. V was cut by 2 bases and J by 0 bases, with 11 bases left in between. There are 16 residues in the CDR3. In DNA form, the CDR3 reads TGTGCCAGCAGTTACGCGACACCTTATAGCAATCAGCCCCAGCATTTT. This gives the protein CASSYATPYSNQPQHF.

V usage is TRBV7-6 and J usage is TRBJ1-1; D remains ambiguous. V was clipped by 5 bases and J by 0 bases, with 7 bases between them. The CDR3 totals 13 residues. Germline V gives CDR1 SGHVS, CDR2 FNYEAQ. The CDR3 DNA follows: TGTGCCAGCAGCCCTGCTATGAACACTGAAGCTTTCTTT. It translates to CASSPAMNTEAFF.

V and J are TRBV7-9 and TRBJ2-7, with TRBD1 matching over 8 bases. The CDR3 covers 14 residues. Germline CDR1 SEHNR, CDR2 FQNEAQ (reference sequence). Losses at the gene ends were 5 bases for V and 2 bases for J; bases not matched to a gene: 5. In nucleotides, the CDR3 is TGTGCCAGCAGCCTCCGGACAGGGCCCTACGAGCAGTACTTC. Translating gives CASSLRTGPYEQYF.

CDR3 sequence reads: CASSQIQLNTEAFF. The CDR3 DNA is TGCGCCAGCAGCCAAATACAGCTCAACACTGAAGCTTTCTTT. The V and J genes are TRBV4-1 and TRBJ1-1, with D unresolved. Germline-derived CDR1 and CDR2 are MGHRA and YSYEKL. This CDR3 is 14 amino acids long. Trimming shortened V by 2 bases and J by 2 bases, and 9 bases separated the two germline ends.

The rearrangement links TRBV6-5 to TRBJ1-1; D gene uncertain. Trimming took 5 bases from V and 1 from J, leaving 8 bases between them. Germline V gives CDR1 MNHEY, CDR2 SVGAGI. CDR3 length: 13 amino acids. Here the CDR3 DNA reads TGTGCCAGCAGTCCTCGCGAGAACACTGAAGCTTTCTTT. Amino acid sequence: CASSPRENTEAFF.

CDR3 DNA: TGTGCCAGTAAACGACCCGGAGGGGGCCCGAATCAGCCCCAGCATTTT. The encoded protein is CASKRPGGGPNQPQHF. The genes are TRBV19 and TRBJ1-5; 7 bases agree with TRBD1. CDR1 is LNHDA and CDR2 is SQIVND in the germline V gene (reference sequence). V dropped 7 bases and J dropped 4; count of bases not matched to a gene: 13. This CDR3 has 16 amino acids. The variable domain in full, with the rest retrieved from reference TRBV19 and TRBJ1-5, is DGGITQSPKYLFRKEGQNVTLSCEQNLNHDAMYWYRQDPGQGLRLIYYSQIVNDFQKGDIAEGYSVSREKKESFPLTVTSAQKNPTAFYLCASKRPGGGPNQPQHFGDGTRLSIL.

The V call is TRBV5-1, the J call TRBJ2-5; 8 positions agree with TRBD1. Trimming took 2 bases from V and 1 from J; bases not matched to a gene: 4. The CDR3 has 15 amino acids. Per germline, CDR1 SGHRS and CDR2 YFSETQ. The CDR3 nucleotides read TGCGCCAGCAGCTTACGACAGGGGTCCCAAGAGACCCAGTACTTC. Translated, it gives CASSLRQGSQETQYF.